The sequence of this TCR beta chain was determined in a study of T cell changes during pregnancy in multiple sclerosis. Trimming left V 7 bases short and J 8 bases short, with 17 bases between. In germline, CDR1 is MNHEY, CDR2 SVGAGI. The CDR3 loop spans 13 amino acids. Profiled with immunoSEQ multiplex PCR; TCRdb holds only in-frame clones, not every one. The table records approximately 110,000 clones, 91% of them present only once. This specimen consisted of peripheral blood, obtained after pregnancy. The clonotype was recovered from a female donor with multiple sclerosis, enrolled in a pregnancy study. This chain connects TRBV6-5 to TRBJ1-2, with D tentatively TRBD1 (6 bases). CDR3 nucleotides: TGTGCCAGCACTTCCACGGCGAGGGGGGGCTACACCTTC. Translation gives CASTSTARGGYTF.